This TCR beta chain derives from a study of cytomegalovirus exposure and HLA in healthy donors (dated by TCRdb to about 2017). Notes on the research overall: An earlier analysis of some 600 of the donors reported 250 to 350 Gb of sequence data and some 110 million unique TCR beta sequences obtained from about 179 million T cells. Approximately 310 gigabases of sequencing data and tens of millions of unique TCR sequences were included in an early release covering roughly 700 HLA-typed donors. Of the 398 genotyped donors, around 81% fell in the genetic ancestry cluster associated with self-reported Caucasian donors. The study aimed to test whether signatures of past pathogen exposure could be identified by cataloging public T cell receptors. The T cell repertoires of under 700 subjects were profiled by immunosequencing and related to cytomegalovirus serostatus. Besides the first cohort of hundreds of subjects, a separate validation cohort made up of 120 different subjects was used. The study combined high-throughput TCR immunosequencing, statistical association of individual TCRs with disease status, and machine learning to predict cytomegalovirus infection status. A later analysis re-analyzed previously published TCR beta repertoires from hundreds of donors and added high-resolution HLA genotyping to study TCR occurrence patterns. Rather than using new phenotypic data, the later analysis identified candidate immune exposures from TCR beta sequences and from how often those sequences occurred across donors. An earlier analysis of fewer than 750 of the donors used high-throughput TCR beta sequencing to judge whether each TCR beta V gene segment behaved as functional or pseudogenic. Donor age, sex, ethnicity and CMV serostatus were collected together with the repertoire data. Genome-wide SNP genotypes for about 55% of the roughly 670 donors were used in a later genetic analysis, which treated that subset as a discovery cohort. Every repertoire in the discovery cohort had been generated on one and the same sequencing platform. Class I and class II HLA loci were covered by the typing at four-digit resolution. The number of typed donors differed by locus: about 620-640 for A, B, C, DRB1 and DQB1; 500 to 550 for DQA1; approximately 600 for DPA1; and 450 to 480 for DPB1. A handful of DR-DQ haplotypes were handled as single units for association and clustering because linkage in the cohort was strong. Across 398 genotyped donors of the cohort, an average of approximately 200,000 unique TCR beta nucleotide sequences per donor were sequenced, and approximately 17% of those sequences were non-productive.

Receptors were amplified or captured by the immunoSEQ multiplex PCR assay. The multiplex PCR relied on a mix of 60 forward primers for TCR Vbeta segments and 13 reverse primers for TCR Jbeta segments. The CDR3 region of rearranged TCR beta genes was amplified from genomic DNA with a multiplex PCR assay. The Illumina HiSeq System was used to sequence the amplified TCR beta libraries as 87-base-pair reads. As for how the authors treated the data: A later analysis counted tens of millions of unique TCR beta chains across the 600 to 850 repertoires, and roughly 10 million of these chains were shared by at least two donors. To remove PCR and sequencing errors, raw reads were error-corrected and collapsed into unique sequences using a nearest-neighbor algorithm that merged closely related sequences. To assign V, D and J gene segments, CDR3 sequences were aligned to IMGT reference sequences. For a sequence to be retained, a match of at least six nucleotides to both a V gene segment and a J gene segment was required. A rearrangement was called productive if the CDR3 had no stop codons and remained in frame with V and J, and every other rearrangement was called non-productive. Following IMGT convention, CDR3 was defined as the stretch from the second conserved V-encoded cysteine to the conserved J-encoded phenylalanine. In an earlier analysis of just under 600 of the donors, sequences lacking an unambiguous match to a single V gene segment were excluded. In an earlier analysis of approximately 550 of the donors, V segments were called functional above 56.7% productive rearrangements and were called segregating when the between-donor standard deviation exceeded 5%. A statistical classification framework was built for diagnosing cytomegalovirus status from the catalog of TCR beta chain sequences. V and J gene assignment, in a later analysis, came from comparing TCR nucleotide sequences with IMGT/GENE-DB human TR gene sequences. A later analysis assigned CDR3 sequences and most-parsimonious VDJ recombination scenarios with the TCRdist pipeline. A later analysis defined each TCR beta chain by its CDR3 amino acid sequence plus V-gene family, and excluded reads lacking a unique V-gene family. As a way to deal with suspected cross-contamination and a sequencing artifact, a later analysis dropped more than 500 nucleotide sequences that were highly shared and had low generation probability. A later analysis calculated a clonal expansion index for each public chain from normalized within-repertoire ranks of inferred template counts. Generation probabilities in a later analysis came from a VDJ recombination model fitted to out-of-frame rearrangements, and those results were checked against IGoR. In a later analysis, TCR-TCR, TCR-HLA and TCR-CMV co-occurrence was scored with hypergeometric tests, and a repertoire-size bias correction was applied to TCR pairs. In a later analysis, false discovery rates were estimated by permuting HLA or CMV assignments 20 times. In a later analysis, co-occurring TCRs were grouped with DBSCAN, and TCRdist sequence similarity was added when clustering was performed within HLA-allele-positive subsets. Co-occurrence clustering excluded repertoires with fewer than 30,000 or more than 120,000 public chains, plus five with anomalous nucleotide sharing. In TCRdb, the immuneACCESS table is reduced to in-frame sequences with V and J assigned. These tables do not hold every clone; where another copy was compared, an unresolved V gene accounts for under half, and the others remain unexplained. V and J calls and clone size are those listed in that table; D and trimming were worked out from the DNA. This sample comprises some 150,000 clones, 80% of them detected only once. The ten most abundant clones make up 0.95% to 1.5% of the sample.

General study outcomes and caveats: A later analysis reported that several top co-occurrence clusters appeared linked to parvovirus B19, influenza, CMV and Epstein-Barr virus. In vitro tests confirmed that a few of the cytomegalovirus-associated TCR beta chains recognize cytomegalovirus antigens. A further reported finding was that TCR beta sequences accurately predicted the HLA-A and HLA-B alleles for most subjects in the first cohort. According to a later analysis, most CMV-associated TCR beta chains appeared to be HLA-restricted, and the HLA associations seemed to be driven largely by CMV exposure. In both the original and validation cohorts, the classifier was reported to diagnose cytomegalovirus status with high specificity and sensitivity. Linkage disequilibrium might explain the correlated functional status among segregating V segments, but an unknown experimental factor could not be excluded. In this cohort, only TCR beta chains were sequenced, and detectable features were limited by the absence of alpha or paired-chain data. Broadly in line with IMGT annotations, most TCR beta V segments showed up in productive rearrangements about 87% or about 30% of the time in an earlier analysis of 450 to 600 of the donors. Compared with the roughly 700-donor mean, donors in an Asian-associated ancestry cluster had fewer N-insertions in productive TCRs, according to a later genetic analysis. According to a later analysis, TCR association rates differed among HLA loci, with DRB1 alleles showing the most associated TCRs and HLA-C alleles showing the fewest. For the cohort, immune exposure information was limited to CMV serostatus. A later analysis found that HLA-associated TCR beta chains were more clonally expanded and had lower generation probabilities than equally common non-associated chains. V-gene and J-gene trimming of TCR beta chains was associated with a missense DCLRE1C variant in a later genetic analysis, and the association was replicated in an independent cohort. The authors suggested that the approach could potentially be extended to other disease states and immunological phenotypes. Because the 87-base-pair reads could not distinguish some IMGT-functional V segments, including TRBV6-2 and TRBV6-3, those segments were excluded. Assigning TCR associations to individual alleles was difficult when HLA alleles, especially DR and DQ, strongly co-occurred. Most TCR sequences were observed very rarely across donors, whereas some public TCRs were present in many individuals. The sequencing pipeline was judged likely to have produced a cluster of highly shared sequence variants as a technical artifact. Because counts were too low, about 15 rarely observed V segments, including chromosome 9 orphons, were left out of the earlier analysis of about 620 of the donors. The presence/absence analyses assumed that sequencing depth was roughly uniform across donors, and that assumption may not be true. In a later analysis, about 17,000 TCR beta sequences were associated with specific HLA alleles at a false discovery rate of 0.05. The study listed 150 to 200 TCR beta chains as associated with cytomegalovirus. HLA typing was unavailable for some donors at each locus, so association tests used only the typed subset.

On this clone itself: Its antigen is unknown. No base-level quality is on record; no much larger clone is a single base apart.

Reading the germline V gene gives CDR1 SGHNT and CDR2 YENEEA. The V end loses 3 bases and the J end loses 5 bases, and a stretch of 6 bases separates them. The CDR3 measures 12 amino acids from cysteine to phenylalanine. The kept DNA is CDR3 alone, 36 bases in frame from the first base. The cohort comprised 670 or so healthy bone marrow donors. All cohort members were sampled while nominally healthy, although unrecorded immune exposures were likely present. The donor was CMV seronegative and was included in the group of several hundred seronegative cohort members. Each donor provided a peripheral blood sample, and peripheral blood mononuclear cells were used for TCR beta sequencing. Genomic DNA was extracted from the blood cell samples with the Qiagen DNeasy Blood Extraction Kit.

The rearranged chain carries TRBV11-3 and TRBJ2-3; a confident D gene designation cannot be given. Sequencing was carried out using PBMCs. This receptor was identified in a woman in her fifties or sixties in good health and CMV-seronegative. The CDR3 is CASSFSEDTQYF. The sequenced DNA: TGTGCCAGCAGCTTTTCAGAAGATACGCAGTATTTT.